The clone carrying this TCR beta chain was picked up one time. This specimen includes other DNA sequences encoding the same CDR3. This record comes from a study of shared clonotypes between healthy human individuals. Libraries were prepared by immunoSEQ multiplex PCR; TCRdb keeps only in-frame clonotypes and omits some of them. The profile shows 330,000 or so clones, around two thirds of them singletons. The V and J ends lost 0 bases and 0 bases respectively, with 6 bases between them. Per germline, CDR1 SGHNT and CDR2 YYREEE (reference sequence). The CDR3 is 15 residues long. This sequence joins TRBV5-4 and TRBJ2-2; D unclear. The sequenced sample was memory CD4+ T cells sorted from blood. Subset of the sample: CD45RA-negative fraction. The source is a man aged 30-40 years in good health. The CDR3 sequence is CASSLVAANTGELFF. The CDR3 bases are TGTGCCAGCAGCTTGGTTGCAGCGAACACCGGGGAGCTGTTTTTT.